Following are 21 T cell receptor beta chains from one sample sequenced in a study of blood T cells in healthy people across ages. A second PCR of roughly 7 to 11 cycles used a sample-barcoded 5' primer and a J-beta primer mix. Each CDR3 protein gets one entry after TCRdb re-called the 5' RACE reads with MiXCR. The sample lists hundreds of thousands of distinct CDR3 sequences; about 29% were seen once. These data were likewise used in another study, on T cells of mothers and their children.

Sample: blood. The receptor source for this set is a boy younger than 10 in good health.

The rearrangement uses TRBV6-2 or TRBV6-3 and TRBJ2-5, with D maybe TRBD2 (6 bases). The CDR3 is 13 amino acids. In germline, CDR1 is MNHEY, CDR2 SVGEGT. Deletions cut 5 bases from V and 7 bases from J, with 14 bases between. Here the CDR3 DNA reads TGTGCCAGCAGTCCGGGACTGCGGGGGACCCAGTACTTC. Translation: CASSPGLRGTQYF.

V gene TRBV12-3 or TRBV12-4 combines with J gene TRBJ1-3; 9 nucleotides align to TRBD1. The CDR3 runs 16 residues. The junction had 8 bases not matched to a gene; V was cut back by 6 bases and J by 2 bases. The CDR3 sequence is CASSRRTGAPGNTIYF. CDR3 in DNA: TGTGCCAGCAGCCGTCGGACAGGGGCCCCTGGAAACACCATATATTTT.

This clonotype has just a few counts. CDR3: CASSLGLKGVGGFSFYGYTF. For the CDR3, the DNA is TGTGCCAGCAGCTTAGGCCTCAAGGGAGTTGGGGGTTTTTCGTTCTATGGCTACACCTTC. The chain combines TRBV11-1 with TRBJ1-2, with D possibly being TRBD1 (5 bases). The germline V gene has CDR1 SGHAT and CDR2 FQDESV (reference sequence). Trimming shortened V by 1 base and J by 4 bases, and 28 bases separated the two germline ends. The CDR3 covers 20 residues.

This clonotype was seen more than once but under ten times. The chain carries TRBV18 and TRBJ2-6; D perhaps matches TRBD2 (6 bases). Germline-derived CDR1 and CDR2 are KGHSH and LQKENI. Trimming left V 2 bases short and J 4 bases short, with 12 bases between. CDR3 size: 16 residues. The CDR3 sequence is CASSPTRGGGANVLTF. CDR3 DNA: TGTGCCAGCTCACCAACCCGGGGAGGAGGGGCCAACGTCCTGACTTTC.

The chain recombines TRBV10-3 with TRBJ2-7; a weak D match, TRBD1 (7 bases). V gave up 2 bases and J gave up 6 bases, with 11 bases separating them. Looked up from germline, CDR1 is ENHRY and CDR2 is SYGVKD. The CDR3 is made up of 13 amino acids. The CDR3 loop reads CAISEVQGGEQYF. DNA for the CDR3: TGTGCCATCAGTGAGGTGCAGGGGGGCGAGCAGTACTTC.

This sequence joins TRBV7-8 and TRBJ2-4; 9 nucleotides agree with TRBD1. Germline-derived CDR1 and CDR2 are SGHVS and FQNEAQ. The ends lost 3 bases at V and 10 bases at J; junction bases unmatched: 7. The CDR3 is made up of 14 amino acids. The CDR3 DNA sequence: TGTGCCAGCAGCTTGGGACAGGGAATGGGAATTCAGTACTTC. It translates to CASSLGQGMGIQYF.

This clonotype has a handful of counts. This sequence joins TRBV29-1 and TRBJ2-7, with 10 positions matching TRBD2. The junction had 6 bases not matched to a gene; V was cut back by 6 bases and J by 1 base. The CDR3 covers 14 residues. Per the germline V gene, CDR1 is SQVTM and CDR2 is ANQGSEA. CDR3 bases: TGCAGCGTGGTGACTAGCGGGTTATCCTACGAGCAGTACTTC. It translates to CSVVTSGLSYEQYF.

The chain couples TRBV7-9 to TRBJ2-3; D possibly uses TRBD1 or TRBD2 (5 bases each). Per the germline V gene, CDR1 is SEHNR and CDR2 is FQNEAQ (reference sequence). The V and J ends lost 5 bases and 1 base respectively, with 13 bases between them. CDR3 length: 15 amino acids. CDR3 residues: CASSDRDGRTDTQYF. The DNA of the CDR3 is TGTGCCAGCAGCGATCGGGACGGCCGCACAGATACGCAGTATTTT.

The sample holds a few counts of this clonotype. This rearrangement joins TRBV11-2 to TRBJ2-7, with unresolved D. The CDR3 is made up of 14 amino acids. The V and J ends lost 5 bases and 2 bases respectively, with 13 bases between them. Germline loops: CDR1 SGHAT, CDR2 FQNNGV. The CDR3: CASSVRNHPYEQYF. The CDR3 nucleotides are TGTGCCAGCAGCGTAAGGAATCATCCCTACGAGCAGTACTTC. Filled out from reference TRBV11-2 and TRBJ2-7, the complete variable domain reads EAGVAQSPRYKIIEKRQSVAFWCNPISGHATLYWYQQILGQGPKLLIQFQNNGVVDDSQLPKDRFSAERLKGVDSTLKIQPAKLEDSAVYLCASSVRNHPYEQYFGPGTRLTVT.

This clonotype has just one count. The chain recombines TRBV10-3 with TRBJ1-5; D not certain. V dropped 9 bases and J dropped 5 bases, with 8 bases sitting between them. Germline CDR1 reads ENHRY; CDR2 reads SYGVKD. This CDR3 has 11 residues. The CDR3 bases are TGTGCCATAGGTCCTGATCAGCCCCAGCATTTT. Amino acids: CAIGPDQPQHF.

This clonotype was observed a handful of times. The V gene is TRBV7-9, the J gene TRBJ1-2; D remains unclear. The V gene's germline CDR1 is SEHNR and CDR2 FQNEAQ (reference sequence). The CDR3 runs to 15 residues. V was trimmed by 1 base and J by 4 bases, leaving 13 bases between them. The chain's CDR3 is CASSLGLAASYGYTF. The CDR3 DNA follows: TGTGCCAGCAGCTTAGGGTTGGCGGCGAGCTATGGCTACACCTTC.

For the CDR3, the DNA is TGCGCCAGCAGCTTGGAGGGACTAGCGGGGGGGCCGGGTACGCAGTATTTT. Translating it yields CASSLEGLAGGPGTQYF. This rearrangement joins TRBV5-1 to TRBJ2-3, with 16 nucleotides matching TRBD2. Germline loops: CDR1 SGHRS, CDR2 YFSETQ. This CDR3 is 17 amino acids long. Germline trimming cut 0 bases from V and 8 bases from J; bases unmatched to any gene: 6.

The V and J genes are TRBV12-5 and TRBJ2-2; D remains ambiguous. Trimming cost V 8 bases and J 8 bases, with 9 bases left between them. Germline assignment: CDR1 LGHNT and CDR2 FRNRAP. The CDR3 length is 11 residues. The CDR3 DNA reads TGTGCTAGTAGGGCCCCGGGGGAGCTGTTTTTT. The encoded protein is CASRAPGELFF.

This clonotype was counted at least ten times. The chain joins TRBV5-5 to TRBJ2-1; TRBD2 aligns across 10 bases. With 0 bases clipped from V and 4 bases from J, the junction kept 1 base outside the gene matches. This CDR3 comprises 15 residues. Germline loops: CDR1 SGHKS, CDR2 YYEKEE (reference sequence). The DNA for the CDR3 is TGTGCCAGCAGCTTGGAAGCGGGAGGGTACAATGAGCAGTTCTTC. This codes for CASSLEAGGYNEQFF.

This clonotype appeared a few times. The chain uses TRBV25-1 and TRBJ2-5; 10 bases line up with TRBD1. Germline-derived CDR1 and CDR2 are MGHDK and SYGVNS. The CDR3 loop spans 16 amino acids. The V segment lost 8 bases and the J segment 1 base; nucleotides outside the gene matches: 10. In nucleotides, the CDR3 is TGTGCCAGCCTAGCCCGCCGGGACAGGGGCCAAGAGACCCAGTACTTC. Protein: CASLARRDRGQETQYF.

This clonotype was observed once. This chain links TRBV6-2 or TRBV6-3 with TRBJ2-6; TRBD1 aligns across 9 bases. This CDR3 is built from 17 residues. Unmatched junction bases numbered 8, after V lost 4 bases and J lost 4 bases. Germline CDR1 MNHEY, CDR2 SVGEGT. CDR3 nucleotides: TGTGCCAGCAGTTGGGACAGGGAAGCTGGAGGGGCCAACGTCCTGACTTTC. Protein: CASSWDREAGGANVLTF.

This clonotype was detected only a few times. The CDR3 protein is CASSLDSGLRDTQYF. The CDR3 DNA sequence: TGTGCCAGCAGCTTAGACTCGGGGTTAAGAGATACGCAGTATTTT. The chain combines TRBV11-2 with TRBJ2-3, with TRBD2 as a possible D gene (5 bases). Germline V gene sequence: CDR1 SGHAT, CDR2 FQNNGV. Trimming took 0 bases from V and 5 from J, leaving 12 bases between them. The CDR3 consists of 15 residues.

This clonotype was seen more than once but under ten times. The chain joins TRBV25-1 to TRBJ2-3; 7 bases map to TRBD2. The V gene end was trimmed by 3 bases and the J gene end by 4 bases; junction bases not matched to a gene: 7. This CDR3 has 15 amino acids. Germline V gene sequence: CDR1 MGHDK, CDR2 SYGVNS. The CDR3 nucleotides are TGTGCCAGCAGTGAGACGGGACTACCTCCAGATACGCAGTATTTT. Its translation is CASSETGLPPDTQYF. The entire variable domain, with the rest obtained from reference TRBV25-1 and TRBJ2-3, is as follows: EADIYQTPRYLVIGTGKKITLECSQTMGHDKMYWYQQDPGMELHLIHYSYGVNSTEKGDLSSESTVSRIRTEHFPLTLESARPSHTSQYLCASSETGLPPDTQYFGPGTRLTVL.

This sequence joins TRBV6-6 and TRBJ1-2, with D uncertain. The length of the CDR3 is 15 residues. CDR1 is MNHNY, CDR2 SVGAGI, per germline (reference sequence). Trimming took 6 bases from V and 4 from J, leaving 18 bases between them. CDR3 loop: CASSLPQIFSYGYTF. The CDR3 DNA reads TGTGCCAGCAGCCTTCCACAGATATTCTCCTATGGCTACACCTTC.

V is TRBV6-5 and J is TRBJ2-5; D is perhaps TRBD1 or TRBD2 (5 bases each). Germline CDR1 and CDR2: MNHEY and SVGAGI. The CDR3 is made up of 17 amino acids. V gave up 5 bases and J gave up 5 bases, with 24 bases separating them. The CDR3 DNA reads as TGTGCCAGCAGTCGCTGGGACCGGGACCCTCGAGGGGAGACCCAGTACTTC. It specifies CASSRWDRDPRGETQYF.

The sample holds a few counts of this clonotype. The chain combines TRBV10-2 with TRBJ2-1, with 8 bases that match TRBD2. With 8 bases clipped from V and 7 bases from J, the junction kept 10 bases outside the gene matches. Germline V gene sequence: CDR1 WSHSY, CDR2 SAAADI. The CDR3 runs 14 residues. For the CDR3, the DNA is TGCGCCAGCGCAACTAGCGGAGCGGGGAATGAGCAGTTCTTC. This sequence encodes CASATSGAGNEQFF.